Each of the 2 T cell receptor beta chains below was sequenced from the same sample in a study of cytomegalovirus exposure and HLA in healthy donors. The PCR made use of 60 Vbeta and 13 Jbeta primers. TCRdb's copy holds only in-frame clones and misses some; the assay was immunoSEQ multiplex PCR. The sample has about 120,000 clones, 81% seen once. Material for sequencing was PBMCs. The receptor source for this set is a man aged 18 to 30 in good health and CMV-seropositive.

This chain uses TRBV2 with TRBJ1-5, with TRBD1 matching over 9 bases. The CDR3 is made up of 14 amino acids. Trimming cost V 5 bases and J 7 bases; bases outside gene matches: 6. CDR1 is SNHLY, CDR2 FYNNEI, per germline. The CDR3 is CASSSGTGYQPQHF. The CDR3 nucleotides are TGTGCCAGCAGTTCCGGGACAGGGTACCAGCCCCAGCATTTT.

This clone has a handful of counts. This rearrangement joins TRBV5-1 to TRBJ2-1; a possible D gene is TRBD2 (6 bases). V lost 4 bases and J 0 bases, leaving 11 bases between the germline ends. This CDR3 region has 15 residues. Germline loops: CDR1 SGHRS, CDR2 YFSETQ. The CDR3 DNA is TGCGCCAGCAGCCTAGTGGGGGGCTCCTACAATGAGCAGTTCTTC. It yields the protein CASSLVGGSYNEQFF.